The 24 T cell receptor beta chains below were found in one sample sequenced in a study of cytomegalovirus exposure and HLA in healthy donors. Researchers ran the PCR with 60 Vbeta and 13 Jbeta primers. Here immunoSEQ multiplex PCR was the method, and the copy in TCRdb shows in-frame clones only, minus some. The table has tens of thousands of clones, approximately 71% seen once; the top ten hold 3.7%. The specimen was PBMCs. These receptors came from a man aged 25 to 40 in good health and CMV-seronegative.

The sample holds a few counts of this clone. This chain uses TRBV4-1 with TRBJ2-3, with 12 nucleotides matching TRBD2. V shed 2 bases and J 8 bases; nucleotides not matched to a gene: 17. Germline-derived CDR1 and CDR2 are MGHRA and YSYEKL. The CDR3 has 19 residues. CDR3 region: CASSQNPPASGGADSTQYF. CDR3 coding DNA: TGCGCCAGCAGCCAAAACCCTCCGGCTAGCGGGGGGGCCGACAGTACGCAGTATTTT.

The CDR3 loop reads CASSPWDRGKTEAFF. For the CDR3, the DNA is TGTGCCAGTAGTCCCTGGGACAGGGGGAAGACTGAAGCTTTCTTT. The chain is built from TRBV19 and TRBJ1-1; 11 bases are shared with TRBD1. V gave up 5 bases and J gave up 5 bases; unmatched junction bases: 7. This CDR3 is 15 amino acids long. Germline V gene sequence: CDR1 LNHDA, CDR2 SQIVND (reference sequence).

The J gene is TRBJ1-4, the V gene TRBV27; 9 positions agree with TRBD1. The J segment lost 6 bases and the V segment lost 7 bases, leaving 9 bases of the junction unmatched. The CDR3 is made up of 15 amino acids. The germline V gene has CDR1 MNHEY and CDR2 SMNVEV (reference sequence). The CDR3: CASTSAGQGHEKLFF. The CDR3 DNA reads TGTGCCAGCACATCCGCGGGACAGGGACATGAAAAACTGTTTTTT.

This clone was detected only once. The chain combines TRBV6-5 with TRBJ2-7; 10 nucleotides agree with TRBD2. Germline lookup yields CDR1 MNHEY and CDR2 SVGAGI. V dropped 4 bases and J dropped 0; count of bases not matched to a gene: 6. The CDR3 length is 16 residues. CDR3 sequence (DNA): TGTGCCAGCAGTTCAATTTCTAGCGGGAGCTCCTACGAGCAGTACTTC. Its translation: CASSSISSGSSYEQYF.

In nucleotides, the CDR3 is TGTGCCAGCAGTAATGGGGGCCTTTTCTATGGCTACACCTTC. Amino acids: CASSNGGLFYGYTF. The chain employs TRBV6-5 and TRBJ1-2; TRBD1 is a possible D gene (6 bases). V was cut by 5 bases and J by 4 bases, with 14 bases left in between. From germline, CDR1 is MNHEY and CDR2 SVGAGI. The CDR3 covers 14 residues.

This chain uses TRBV2 with TRBJ2-7, with D unresolved. The germline V gene encodes CDR1 SNHLY and CDR2 FYNNEI. The CDR3 extends over 11 amino acids. The V end was cut by 7 bases, the J end by 4 bases, with 8 bases between. CDR3 nucleotides: TGTGCCAGCACCCGAGAGTACGAGCAGTACTTC. Its protein is CASTREYEQYF.

This chain links TRBV6-1 with TRBJ1-6; D not resolved. CDR3 length: 13 residues. Trimming removed 1 base from V and 10 bases from J, with 8 bases in between. The germline V gene encodes CDR1 MNHNS and CDR2 SASEGT. In DNA, the CDR3 is TGTGCCAGCAGTGAAGTGTCGGGGTCACCCCTCCACTTT. The encoded protein is CASSEVSGSPLHF.

The rearrangement uses TRBV6-6 and TRBJ2-2; D perhaps matches TRBD1 (5 bases). CDR3 size: 15 residues. Trimming shortened V by 4 bases and J by 4 bases, and 13 bases separated the two germline ends. CDR1 and CDR2 (germline): MNHNY, SVGAGI (reference sequence). As DNA, the CDR3 is TGTGCCAGCAGTTCGAGCAGGGTGGTCACCGGGGAGCTGTTTTTT. Translated: CASSSSRVVTGELFF.

V gene TRBV7-8 combines with J gene TRBJ2-7; a possible D gene is TRBD1 (5 bases). Germline V gene data show CDR1 as SGHVS and CDR2 as FQNEAQ. Trimming removed 7 bases at V and 6 bases at J, with 19 bases between. The CDR3 has 14 residues. In nucleotides, the CDR3 is TGTGCCAGCAATGACGGGCCAGGGCCCGTCGAGCAGTACTTC. Translation: CASNDGPGPVEQYF.

The rearrangement links TRBV7-8 to TRBJ2-1; D uncertain. The CDR3 runs 11 residues. Germline V gene sequence: CDR1 SGHVS, CDR2 FQNEAQ. V shed 5 bases and J shed 7 bases, with 6 bases lying between them. This chain's CDR3 is CASSAENEQFF. DNA of the CDR3: TGTGCCAGCAGCGCCGAGAATGAGCAGTTCTTC.

V and J are TRBV30 and TRBJ2-7, with D hard to call. The CDR3 has 11 amino acids. V was cut by 0 bases and J by 3 bases, with 3 bases left in between. The germline V gene encodes CDR1 GTSNPN and CDR2 SVGIG (reference sequence). CDR3 nucleotides: TGTGCCTGGAGTGTCGGCTACGAGCAGTACTTC. Protein sequence: CAWSVGYEQYF.

The chain is built from TRBV10-3 and TRBJ1-3; D might be TRBD1 (6 bases). Germline V gene data show CDR1 as ENHRY and CDR2 as SYGVKD. The CDR3 has 18 residues. Deletions cut 6 bases from V and 0 bases from J, with 21 bases between. CDR3 sequence (DNA): TGTGCCATCAGGCCCTGGACAGTAAGCGAAAGCTCTGGAAACACCATATATTTT. This encodes CAIRPWTVSESSGNTIYF.

The chain recombines TRBV2 with TRBJ1-1; D uncertain. This CDR3 region has 12 residues. The V and J ends lost 6 bases and 1 base respectively, with 6 bases between them. The germline gives CDR1 SNHLY, CDR2 FYNNEI. CDR3 loop: CASRAGNTEAFF. In DNA, the CDR3 is TGTGCCAGCAGGGCAGGGAACACTGAAGCTTTCTTT. Filled out from reference TRBV2 and TRBJ1-1, the complete variable domain reads EPEVTQTPSHQVTQMGQEVILRCVPISNHLYFYWYRQILGQKVEFLVSFYNNEISEKSEIFDDQFSVERPDGSNFTLKIRSTKLEDSAMYFCASRAGNTEAFFGQGTRLTVV.

In this sample, this clone turned up a few times. The CDR3 spells CASSVTSGSYNEQFF. In DNA form, the CDR3 reads TGTGCCAGCAGCGTTACTAGCGGGAGTTACAATGAGCAGTTCTTC. The chain links TRBV9 to TRBJ2-1; 11 bases fit TRBD2. V lost 2 bases, J lost 4 bases, and 2 bases stayed unmatched. Germline loops: CDR1 SGDLS, CDR2 YYNGEE. The CDR3 extends over 15 amino acids.

The genes are TRBV7-9 and TRBJ2-5; D possibly corresponds to TRBD1 (5 bases). CDR3 length: 14 residues. CDR1 is SEHNR, CDR2 FQNEAQ, per germline (reference sequence). Trimming left V 3 bases short and J 2 bases short, with 10 bases between. The DNA for the CDR3 is TGTGCCAGCAGCTTGAGACAGTCACAAGAGACCCAGTACTTC. It encodes CASSLRQSQETQYF.

This chain links TRBV28 with TRBJ2-7; 11 positions match TRBD1. Germline V gives CDR1 MDHEN, CDR2 SYDVKM. Losses at the gene ends were 1 base for V and 5 bases for J; bases not matched to a gene: 4. The CDR3 has 15 amino acids. CDR3 sequence reads: CASSLSGTGGHEQYF. The CDR3 coding sequence is TGTGCCAGCAGTTTATCCGGGACAGGGGGTCACGAGCAGTACTTC.

This sequence joins TRBV6-6 and TRBJ2-7; 7 bases line up with TRBD1. J gave up 2 bases and V 6 bases, and 10 bases lay outside the gene matches. This CDR3 contains 15 residues. The germline V gene has CDR1 MNHNY and CDR2 SVGAGI (reference sequence). The chain's CDR3 is CASSSLTGRPYEQYF. The CDR3 nucleotides are TGTGCCAGCAGCTCACTGACAGGGAGACCCTACGAGCAGTACTTC.

The gene calls are TRBV7-9 and TRBJ1-4, with 7 nucleotides matching TRBD1. J lost 6 bases, V lost 2 bases, and 3 bases had no gene match. The germline V gene has CDR1 SEHNR and CDR2 FQNEAQ (reference sequence). This CDR3 contains 14 residues. CDR3 sequence: CASSLLQGHEKLFF. CDR3 nucleotide sequence: TGTGCCAGCAGCTTACTACAGGGGCATGAAAAACTGTTTTTT.

This rearrangement joins TRBV4-1 to TRBJ2-2; 8 bases are shared with TRBD2. J gave up 0 bases and V 4 bases, and 1 base lay outside the gene matches. CDR1 and CDR2 from the germline V gene are MGHRA and YSYEKL. CDR3 length equals 15 residues. CDR3 in amino acids: CASSPGRANTGELFF. In DNA form, the CDR3 reads TGCGCCAGCAGCCCCGGGAGGGCGAACACCGGGGAGCTGTTTTTT.

The rearrangement joins TRBV11-2 to TRBJ2-3; 10 nucleotides line up with TRBD2. There are 15 residues in the CDR3. Trimming at V came to 4 bases and at J to 3 bases, leaving 4 bases not matched to a gene. Germline lookup yields CDR1 SGHAT and CDR2 FQNNGV. In DNA form, the CDR3 reads TGTGCCAGCAGCTGGAGCGGGAGGGGTACAGATACGCAGTATTTT. Its protein is CASSWSGRGTDTQYF.

V usage is TRBV6-5 and J usage is TRBJ1-1; D possibly corresponds to TRBD1 (6 bases). This CDR3 is 15 amino acids long. Trimming stripped 2 bases from V and 2 bases from J, with 12 bases between. Germline V gene sequence: CDR1 MNHEY, CDR2 SVGAGI. The CDR3 DNA reads TGTGCCAGCAGTTACCAACAGGGCTACAACACTGAAGCTTTCTTT. It encodes CASSYQQGYNTEAFF.

V is TRBV5-6 and J is TRBJ1-5; weak D call: TRBD1 (6 bases). Trimming removed 3 bases from V and 0 bases from J, with 10 bases in between. Germline V gives CDR1 SGHDT, CDR2 YYEEEE. CDR3 size: 15 residues. Here the CDR3 DNA reads TGTGCCAGCAGCTCTCAGGGGTATAGCAATCAGCCCCAGCATTTT. It codes for CASSSQGYSNQPQHF.

As concerns this clone: Mismatch with germline at one junction end may stem from a read error. This sequence joins TRBV7-9 and TRBJ2-2, with D tentatively TRBD1 (5 bases). This CDR3 contains 16 residues. Per the germline V gene, CDR1 is SEHNR and CDR2 is FQNEAQ (reference sequence). This CDR3 is CSSSFGAAKDTGELFF. CDR3 in DNA: TGTTCCAGCAGCTTTGGGGCTGCTAAGGACACCGGGGAGCTGTTTTTT.

The chain combines TRBV9 with TRBJ2-5, with D perhaps TRBD2 (6 bases). CDR3 length equals 15 residues. Looked up from germline, CDR1 is SGDLS and CDR2 is YYNGEE. Trimming removed 0 bases from V and 5 bases from J, with 14 bases in between. The CDR3 coding sequence is TGTGCCAGCAGCGTAGGGGCGGGGCCGGGGGAGACCCAGTACTTC. Translated, it gives CASSVGAGPGETQYF.